This T cell receptor beta chain was captured by sequencing in a study of T cell responses to AZD1222 COVID-19 vaccine. Broader study findings: It was only a handful of AZD1222 recipients who were seropositive at baseline.

Only in-frame clones appear in the TCRdb table, and some are missing; sequencing was by immunoSEQ multiplex PCR. The sample records around 99,000 clones, roughly nine tenths being singletons. To note about this clone: Its target is unknown. The junction and the germline gene differ at one end; a read error may be behind it.

The V gene's germline CDR1 is LGHDT and CDR2 YNNKEL (reference sequence). CDR3 length equals 15 residues. Sequenced material: peripheral blood, taken 28 days after the second AZD1222 dose. The TCR comes from an adult who received the AZD1222 COVID-19 vaccine. This chain connects TRBV3-1 (or the pseudogene TRBV3-2) to TRBJ1-2, with 9 bases aligning to TRBD1. CDR3 sequence (DNA): TGTGCCAGCAGCTTGGGGACAGGGACTAATTATGGCTACACCTTC. Its translation is CASSLGTGTNYGYTF.